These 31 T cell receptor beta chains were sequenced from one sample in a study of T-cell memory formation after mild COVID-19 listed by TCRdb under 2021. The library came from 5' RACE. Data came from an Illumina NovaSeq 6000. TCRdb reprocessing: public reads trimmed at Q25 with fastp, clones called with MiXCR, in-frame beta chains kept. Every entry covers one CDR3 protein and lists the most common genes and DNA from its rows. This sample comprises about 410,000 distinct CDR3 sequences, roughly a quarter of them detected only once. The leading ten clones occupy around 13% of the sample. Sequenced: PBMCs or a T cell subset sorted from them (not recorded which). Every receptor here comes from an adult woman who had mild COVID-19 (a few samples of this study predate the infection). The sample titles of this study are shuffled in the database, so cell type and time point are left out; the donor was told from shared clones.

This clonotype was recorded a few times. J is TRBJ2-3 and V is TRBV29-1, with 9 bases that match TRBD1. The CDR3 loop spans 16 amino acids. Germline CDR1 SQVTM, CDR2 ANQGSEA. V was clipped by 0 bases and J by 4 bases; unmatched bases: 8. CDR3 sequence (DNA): TGCAGCGTTGAAGAATTAGGGGACAGGGCCGCAGATACGCAGTATTTT. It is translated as CSVEELGDRAADTQYF.

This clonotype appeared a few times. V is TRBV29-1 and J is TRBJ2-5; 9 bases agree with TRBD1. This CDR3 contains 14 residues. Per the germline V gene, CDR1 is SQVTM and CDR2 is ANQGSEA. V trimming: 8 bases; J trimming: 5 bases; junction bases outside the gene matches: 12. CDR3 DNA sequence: TGCAGCCCGGACAGGGGATCTCGTGGTGAGACCCAGTACTTC. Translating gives CSPDRGSRGETQYF. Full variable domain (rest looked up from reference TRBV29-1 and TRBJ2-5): SAVISQKPSRDICQRGTSLTIQCQVDSQVTMMFWYRQQPGQSLTLIATANQGSEATYESGFVIDKFPISRPNLTFSTLTVSNMSPEDSSIYLCSPDRGSRGETQYFGPGTRLLVL.

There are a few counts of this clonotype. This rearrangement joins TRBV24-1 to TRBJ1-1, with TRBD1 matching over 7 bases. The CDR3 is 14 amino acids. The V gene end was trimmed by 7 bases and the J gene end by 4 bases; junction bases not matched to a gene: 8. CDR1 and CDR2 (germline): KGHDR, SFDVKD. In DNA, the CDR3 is TGTGCCACCAGAGGGGGCGGGCCGGGCACTGAAGCTTTCTTT. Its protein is CATRGGGPGTEAFF.

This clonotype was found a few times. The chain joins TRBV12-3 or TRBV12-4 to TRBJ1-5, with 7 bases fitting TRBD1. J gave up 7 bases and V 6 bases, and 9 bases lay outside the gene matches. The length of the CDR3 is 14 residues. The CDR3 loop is CASSTDRDVQPQHF. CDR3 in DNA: TGTGCCAGCAGCACAGACAGGGACGTCCAGCCCCAGCATTTT.

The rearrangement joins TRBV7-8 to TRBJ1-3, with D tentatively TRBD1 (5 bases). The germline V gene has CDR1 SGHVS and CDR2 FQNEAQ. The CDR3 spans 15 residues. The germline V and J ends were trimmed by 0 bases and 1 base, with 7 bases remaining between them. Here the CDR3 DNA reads TGTGCCAGCAGCTTAGCTGGGGGTTCTGGAAACACCATATATTTT. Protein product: CASSLAGGSGNTIYF. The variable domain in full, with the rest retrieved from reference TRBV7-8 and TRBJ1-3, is GAGVSQSPRYKVAKRGQDVALRCDPISGHVSLFWYQQALGQGPEFLTYFQNEAQLDKSGLPSDRFFAERPEGSVSTLKIQRTQQEDSAVYLCASSLAGGSGNTIYFGEGSWLTVV.

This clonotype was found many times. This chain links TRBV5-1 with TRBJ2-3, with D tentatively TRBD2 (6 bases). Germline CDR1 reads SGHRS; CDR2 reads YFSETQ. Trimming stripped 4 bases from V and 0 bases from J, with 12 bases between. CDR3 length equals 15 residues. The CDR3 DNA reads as TGCGCCAGCAGCCCAGGACTACCGAGCACAGATACGCAGTATTTT. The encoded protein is CASSPGLPSTDTQYF. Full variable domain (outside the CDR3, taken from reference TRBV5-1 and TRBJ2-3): KAGVTQTPRYLIKTRGQQVTLSCSPISGHRSVSWYQQTPGQGLQFLFEYFSETQRNKGNFPGRFSGRQFSNSRSEMNVSTLELGDSALYLCASSPGLPSTDTQYFGPGTRLTVL.

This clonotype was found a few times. The CDR3 region is CASSLVERVGALNGYTF. In nucleotides, the CDR3 is TGTGCCAGCAGCTTAGTGGAACGGGTGGGGGCCTTGAATGGCTACACCTTC. This rearrangement joins TRBV7-2 to TRBJ1-2; tentatively, D is TRBD1 (6 bases). This CDR3 is built from 17 residues. V gave up 1 base and J gave up 6 bases, with 21 bases separating them. From germline, CDR1 is SGHTA and CDR2 FQGNSA. Using reference TRBV7-2 and TRBJ1-2 for the parts outside the CDR3, the full variable domain is GAGVSQSPSNKVTEKGKDVELRCDPISGHTALYWYRQSLGQGLEFLIYFQGNSAPDKSGLPSDRFSAERTGGSVSTLTIQRTQQEDSAVYLCASSLVERVGALNGYTFGSGTRLTVV.

The CDR3 loop is CASSLQPSSYEQYF. CDR3 nucleotides: TGTGCCAGCAGTTTACAACCGAGCTCCTACGAGCAGTACTTC. The chain is built from TRBV27 and TRBJ2-7; no firm D call. Germline assignment: CDR1 MNHEY and CDR2 SMNVEV (reference sequence). With 2 bases removed from V and 0 bases from J, the gap between germline ends came to 8 bases. This CDR3 spans 14 amino acids.

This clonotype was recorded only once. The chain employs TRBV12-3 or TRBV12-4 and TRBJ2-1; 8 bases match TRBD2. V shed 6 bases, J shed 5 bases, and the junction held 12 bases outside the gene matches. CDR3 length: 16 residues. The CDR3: CASRPTAGLGDNEQFF. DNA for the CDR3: TGTGCCAGCAGGCCTACCGCGGGACTAGGTGACAATGAGCAGTTCTTC.

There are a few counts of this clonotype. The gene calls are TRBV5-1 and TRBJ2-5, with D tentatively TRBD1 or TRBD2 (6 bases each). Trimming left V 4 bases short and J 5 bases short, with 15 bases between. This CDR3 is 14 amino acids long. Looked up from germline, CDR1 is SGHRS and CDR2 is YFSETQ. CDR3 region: CASSRRGGVETQYF. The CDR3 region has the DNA TGCGCCAGCAGCCGCAGGGGAGGCGTGGAGACCCAGTACTTC.

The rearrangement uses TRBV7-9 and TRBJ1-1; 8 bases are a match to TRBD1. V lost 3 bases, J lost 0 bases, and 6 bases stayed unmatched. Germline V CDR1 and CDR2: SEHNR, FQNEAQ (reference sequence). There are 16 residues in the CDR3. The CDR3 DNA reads TGTGCCAGCAGCTTCTCCGGACAGGGAATGAACACTGAAGCTTTCTTT. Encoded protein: CASSFSGQGMNTEAFF. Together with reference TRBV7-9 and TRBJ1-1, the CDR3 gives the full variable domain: DTGVSQNPRHKITKRGQNVTFRCDPISEHNRLYWYRQTLGQGPEFLTYFQNEAQLEKSRLLSDRFSAERPKGSFSTLEIQRTEQGDSAMYLCASSFSGQGMNTEAFFGQGTRLTVV.

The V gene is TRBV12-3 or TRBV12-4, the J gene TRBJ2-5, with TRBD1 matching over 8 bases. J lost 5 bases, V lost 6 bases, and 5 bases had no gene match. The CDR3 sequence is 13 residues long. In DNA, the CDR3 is TGTGCCAGCAGGACAGGGGTTACGGAGACCCAGTACTTC. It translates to CASRTGVTETQYF.

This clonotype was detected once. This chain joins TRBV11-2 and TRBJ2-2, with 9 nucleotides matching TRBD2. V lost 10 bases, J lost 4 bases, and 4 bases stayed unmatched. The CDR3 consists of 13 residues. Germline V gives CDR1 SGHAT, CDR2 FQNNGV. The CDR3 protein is CAIKAGGTGELFF. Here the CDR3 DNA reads TGTGCCATCAAAGCGGGAGGCACCGGGGAGCTGTTTTTT.

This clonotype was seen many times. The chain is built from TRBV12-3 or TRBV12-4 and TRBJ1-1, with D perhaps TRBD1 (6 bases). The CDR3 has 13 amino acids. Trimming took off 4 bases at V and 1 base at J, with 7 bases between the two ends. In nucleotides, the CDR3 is TGTGCCAGCAGTTCAGGGGAGAACACTGAAGCTTTCTTT. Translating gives CASSSGENTEAFF.

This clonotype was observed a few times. Here the CDR3 reads CASSPTGNGANVLTF. The CDR3 nucleotides read TGTGCCAGCAGCCCGACAGGGAACGGGGCCAACGTCCTGACTTTC. The chain recombines TRBV4-2 with TRBJ2-6; 7 bases are a match to TRBD1. From germline, CDR1 is LGHNA and CDR2 YNFKEQ. The CDR3 is 15 amino acids. V lost 4 bases to trimming and J lost 4 bases; unmatched junction nucleotides: 4.

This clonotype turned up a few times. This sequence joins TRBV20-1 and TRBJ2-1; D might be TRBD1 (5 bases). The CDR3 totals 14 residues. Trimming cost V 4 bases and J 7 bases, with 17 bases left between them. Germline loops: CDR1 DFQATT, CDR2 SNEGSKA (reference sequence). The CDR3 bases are TGCAGTGCTACCCGTCGCAGGGCAGGGAATGAGCAGTTCTTC. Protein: CSATRRRAGNEQFF.

The CDR3 sequence: CASSRDRRHQPQHF. CDR3 sequence (DNA): TGTGCCAGCAGTAGGGACAGGCGCCATCAGCCCCAGCATTTT. The genes are TRBV12-3 or TRBV12-4 and TRBJ1-5, with 8 nucleotides matching TRBD1. Trimming took 5 bases from V and 5 from J; bases not matched to a gene: 5. The CDR3 is 14 amino acids.

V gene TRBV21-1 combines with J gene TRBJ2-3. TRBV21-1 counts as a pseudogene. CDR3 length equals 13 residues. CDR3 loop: CASWSDPTDTQYF. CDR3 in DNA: TGTGCCAGCTGGAGTGACCCCACAGATACGCAGTATTTT.

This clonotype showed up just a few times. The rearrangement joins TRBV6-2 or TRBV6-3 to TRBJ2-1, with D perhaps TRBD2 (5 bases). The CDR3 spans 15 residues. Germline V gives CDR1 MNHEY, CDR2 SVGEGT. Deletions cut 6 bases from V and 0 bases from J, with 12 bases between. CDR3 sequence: CASSGYRDSYNEQFF. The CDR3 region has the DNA TGTGCCAGCAGCGGATACCGGGACTCCTACAATGAGCAGTTCTTC.

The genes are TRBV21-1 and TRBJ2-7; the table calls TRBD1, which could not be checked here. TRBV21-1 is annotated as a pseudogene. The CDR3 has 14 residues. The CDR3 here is CASSKYRDRYEQYF. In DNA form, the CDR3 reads TGTGCCAGCAGCAAGTACAGGGATCGCTACGAGCAGTACTTC.

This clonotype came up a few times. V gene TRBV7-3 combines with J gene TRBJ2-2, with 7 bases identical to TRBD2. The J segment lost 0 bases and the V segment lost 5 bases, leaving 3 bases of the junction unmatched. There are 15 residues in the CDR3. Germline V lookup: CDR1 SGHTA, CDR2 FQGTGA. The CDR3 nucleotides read TGTGCCAGCAGCCTGACTAGCTCGAACACCGGGGAGCTGTTTTTT. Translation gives CASSLTSSNTGELFF.

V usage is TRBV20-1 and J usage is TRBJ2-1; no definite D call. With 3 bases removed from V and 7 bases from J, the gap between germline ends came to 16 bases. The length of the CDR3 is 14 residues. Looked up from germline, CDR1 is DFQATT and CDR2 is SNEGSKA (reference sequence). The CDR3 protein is CSASTPPDWNEQFF. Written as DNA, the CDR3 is TGCAGTGCTAGTACTCCACCAGACTGGAATGAGCAGTTCTTC.

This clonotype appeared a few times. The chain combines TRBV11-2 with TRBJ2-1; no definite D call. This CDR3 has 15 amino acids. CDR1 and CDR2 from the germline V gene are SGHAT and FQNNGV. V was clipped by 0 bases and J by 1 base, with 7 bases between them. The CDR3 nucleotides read TGTGCCAGCAGCTTAGAAATAGGGTCCTACAATGAGCAGTTCTTC. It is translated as CASSLEIGSYNEQFF.

The DNA of the CDR3 is TGTGCCAGCAGCTTAGTCCAGTCTCCCAGCTCTGGAAACACCATATATTTT. Protein sequence: CASSLVQSPSSGNTIYF. J is TRBJ1-3 and V is TRBV7-2; D unclear. This CDR3 is 17 amino acids long. The V gene's germline CDR1 is SGHTA and CDR2 FQGNSA. V lost 1 base and J 0 bases, leaving 13 bases between the germline ends.

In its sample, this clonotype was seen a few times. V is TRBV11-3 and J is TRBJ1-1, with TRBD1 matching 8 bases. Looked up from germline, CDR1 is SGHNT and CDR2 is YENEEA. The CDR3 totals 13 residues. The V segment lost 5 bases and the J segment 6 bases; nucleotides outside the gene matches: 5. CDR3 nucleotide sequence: TGTGCCAGCAGCCCCGGACAGGGCGCTGAAGCTTTCTTT. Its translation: CASSPGQGAEAFF. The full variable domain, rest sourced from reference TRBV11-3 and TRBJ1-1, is EAGVVQSPRYKIIEKKQPVAFWCNPISGHNTLYWYLQNLGQGPELLIRYENEEAVDDSQLPKDRFSAERLKGVDSTLKIQPAELGDSAVYLCASSPGQGAEAFFGQGTRLTVV.

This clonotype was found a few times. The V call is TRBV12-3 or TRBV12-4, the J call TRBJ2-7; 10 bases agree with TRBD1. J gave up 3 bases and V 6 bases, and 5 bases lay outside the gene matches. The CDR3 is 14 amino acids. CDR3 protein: CASRDGTGDYEQYF. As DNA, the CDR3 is TGTGCCAGCAGAGACGGGACAGGGGACTACGAGCAGTACTTC.

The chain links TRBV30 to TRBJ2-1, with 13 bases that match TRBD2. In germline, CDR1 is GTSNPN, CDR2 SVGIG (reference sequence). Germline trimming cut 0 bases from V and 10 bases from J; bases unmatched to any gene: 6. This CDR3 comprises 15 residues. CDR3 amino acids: CAWSVLGLAGAEQFF. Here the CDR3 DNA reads TGTGCCTGGAGTGTATTAGGACTAGCGGGGGCCGAGCAGTTCTTC.

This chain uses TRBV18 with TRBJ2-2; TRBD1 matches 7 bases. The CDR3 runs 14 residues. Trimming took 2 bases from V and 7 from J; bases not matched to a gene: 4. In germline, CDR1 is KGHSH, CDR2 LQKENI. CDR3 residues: CASSPTTGSGELFF. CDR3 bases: TGTGCCAGCTCACCAACGACAGGGAGCGGGGAGCTGTTTTTT.

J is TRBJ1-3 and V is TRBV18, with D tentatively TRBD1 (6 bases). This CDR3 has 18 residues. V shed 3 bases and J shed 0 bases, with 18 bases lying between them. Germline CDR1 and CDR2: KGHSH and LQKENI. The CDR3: CASSPGPGRGISGNTIYF. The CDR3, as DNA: TGTGCCAGCTCACCCGGGCCGGGCAGGGGAATCTCTGGAAACACCATATATTTT. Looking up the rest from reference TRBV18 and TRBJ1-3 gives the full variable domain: NAGVMQNPRHLVRRRGQEARLRCSPMKGHSHVYWYRQLPEEGLKFMVYLQKENIIDESGMPKERFSAEFPKEGPSILRIQQVVRGDSAAYFCASSPGPGRGISGNTIYFGEGSWLTVV.

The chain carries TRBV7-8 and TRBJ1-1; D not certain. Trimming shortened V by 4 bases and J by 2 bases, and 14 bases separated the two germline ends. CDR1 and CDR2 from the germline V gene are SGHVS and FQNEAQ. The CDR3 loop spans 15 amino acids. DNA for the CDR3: TGTGCCAGCAGCTCAAGGACCCGCGCCAACACTGAAGCTTTCTTT. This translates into CASSSRTRANTEAFF. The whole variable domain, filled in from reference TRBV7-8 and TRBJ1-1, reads GAGVSQSPRYKVAKRGQDVALRCDPISGHVSLFWYQQALGQGPEFLTYFQNEAQLDKSGLPSDRFFAERPEGSVSTLKIQRTQQEDSAVYLCASSSRTRANTEAFFGQGTRLTVV.

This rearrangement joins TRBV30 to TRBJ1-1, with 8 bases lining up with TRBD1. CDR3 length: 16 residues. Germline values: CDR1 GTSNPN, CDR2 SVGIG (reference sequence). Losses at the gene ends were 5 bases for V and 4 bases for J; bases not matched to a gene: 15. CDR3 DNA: TGTGCCTGGGGACAGGGTGGATCCAACGTCGGCACTGAAGCTTTCTTT. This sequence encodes CAWGQGGSNVGTEAFF.